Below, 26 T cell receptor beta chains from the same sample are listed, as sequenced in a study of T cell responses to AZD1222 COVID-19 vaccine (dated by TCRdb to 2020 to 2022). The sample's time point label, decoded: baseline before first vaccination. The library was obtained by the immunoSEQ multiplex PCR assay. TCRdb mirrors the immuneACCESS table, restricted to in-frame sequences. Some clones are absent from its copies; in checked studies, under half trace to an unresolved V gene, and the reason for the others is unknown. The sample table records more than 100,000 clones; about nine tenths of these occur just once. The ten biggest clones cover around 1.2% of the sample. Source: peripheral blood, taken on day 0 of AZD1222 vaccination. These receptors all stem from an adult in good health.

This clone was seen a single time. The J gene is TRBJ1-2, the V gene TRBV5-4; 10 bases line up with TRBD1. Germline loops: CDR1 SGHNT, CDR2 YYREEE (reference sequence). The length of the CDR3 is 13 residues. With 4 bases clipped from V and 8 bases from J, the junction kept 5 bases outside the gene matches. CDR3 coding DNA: TGTGCCAGCAGCCGGGACAGGGGAGACGGCTACACCTTC. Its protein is CASSRDRGDGYTF.

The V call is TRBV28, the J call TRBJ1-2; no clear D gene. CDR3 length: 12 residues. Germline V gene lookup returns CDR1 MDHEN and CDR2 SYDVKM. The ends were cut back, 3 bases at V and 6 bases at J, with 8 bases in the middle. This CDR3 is CASSFPPDGYTF. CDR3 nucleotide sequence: TGTGCCAGCAGTTTTCCCCCCGATGGCTACACCTTC.

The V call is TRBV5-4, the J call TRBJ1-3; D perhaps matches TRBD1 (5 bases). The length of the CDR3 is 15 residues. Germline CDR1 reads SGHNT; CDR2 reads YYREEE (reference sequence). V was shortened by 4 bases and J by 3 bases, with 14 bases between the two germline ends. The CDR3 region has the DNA TGTGCCAGCAGCACCGACCTGGGGGTTGGAAACACCATATATTTT. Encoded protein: CASSTDLGVGNTIYF. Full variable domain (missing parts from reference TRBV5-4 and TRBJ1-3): ETGVTQSPTHLIKTRGQQVTLRCSSQSGHNTVSWYQQALGQGPQFIFQYYREEENGRGNFPPRFSGLQFPNYSSELNVNALELDDSALYLCASSTDLGVGNTIYFGEGSWLTVV.

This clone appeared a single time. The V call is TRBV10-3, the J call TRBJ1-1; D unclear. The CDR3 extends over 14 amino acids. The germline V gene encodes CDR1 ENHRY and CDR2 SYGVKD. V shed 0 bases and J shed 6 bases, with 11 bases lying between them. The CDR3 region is CAISESVNRAEAFF. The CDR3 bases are TGTGCCATCAGTGAGTCAGTGAATCGGGCTGAAGCTTTCTTT.

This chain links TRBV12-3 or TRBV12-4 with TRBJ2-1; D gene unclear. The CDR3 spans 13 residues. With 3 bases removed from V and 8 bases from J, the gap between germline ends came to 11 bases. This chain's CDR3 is CASSFSVRDEQFF. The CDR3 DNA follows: TGTGCCAGCAGTTTCTCCGTCCGGGATGAGCAGTTCTTC.

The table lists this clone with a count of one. The CDR3 DNA reads as TGTGCCAGTTCCCAATTGGGGGGATGGGATCAGCCCCAGCATTTT. As protein: CASSQLGGWDQPQHF. The chain joins TRBV19 to TRBJ1-5, with TRBD1 as a possible D gene (5 bases). The CDR3 sequence is 15 residues long. Trimming removed 8 bases at V and 5 bases at J, with 19 bases between. Germline loops: CDR1 LNHDA, CDR2 SQIVND (reference sequence). Together with reference TRBV19 and TRBJ1-5, the CDR3 gives the full variable domain: DGGITQSPKYLFRKEGQNVTLSCEQNLNHDAMYWYRQDPGQGLRLIYYSQIVNDFQKGDIAEGYSVSREKKESFPLTVTSAQKNPTAFYLCASSQLGGWDQPQHFGDGTRLSIL.

The CDR3 nucleotides read TGTGCCAGTAGTAATTCCGGGGGCTCCTACGAGCAGTACTTC. This codes for CASSNSGGSYEQYF. The chain employs TRBV19 and TRBJ2-7; the D gene is possibly TRBD2 (6 bases). V shed 4 bases and J shed 0 bases, with 10 bases lying between them. The germline gives CDR1 LNHDA, CDR2 SQIVND (reference sequence). The CDR3 contains 14 residues.

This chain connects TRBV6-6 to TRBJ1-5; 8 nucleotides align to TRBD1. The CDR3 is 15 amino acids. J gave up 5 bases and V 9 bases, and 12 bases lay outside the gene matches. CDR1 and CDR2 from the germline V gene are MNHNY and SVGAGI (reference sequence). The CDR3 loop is CASNDRGQHDQPQHF. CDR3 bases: TGTGCCAGTAACGACAGGGGCCAGCACGATCAGCCCCAGCATTTT.

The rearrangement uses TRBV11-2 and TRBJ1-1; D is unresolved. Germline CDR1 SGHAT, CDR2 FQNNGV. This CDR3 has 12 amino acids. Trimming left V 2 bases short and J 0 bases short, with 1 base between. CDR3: CASSLLNTEAFF. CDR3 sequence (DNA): TGTGCCAGCAGCTTACTGAACACTGAAGCTTTCTTT.

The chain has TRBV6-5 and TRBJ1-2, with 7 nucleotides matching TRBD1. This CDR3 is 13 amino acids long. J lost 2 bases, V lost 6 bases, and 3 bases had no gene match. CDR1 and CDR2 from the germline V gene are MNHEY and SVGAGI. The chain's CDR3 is CASSQDRNYGYTF. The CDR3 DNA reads TGTGCCAGCAGCCAGGACAGGAACTATGGCTACACCTTC.

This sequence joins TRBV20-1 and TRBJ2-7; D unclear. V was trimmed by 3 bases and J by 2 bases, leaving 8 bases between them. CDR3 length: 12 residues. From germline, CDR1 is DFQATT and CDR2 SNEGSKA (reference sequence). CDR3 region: CSASLGPYEQYF. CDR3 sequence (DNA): TGCAGTGCTAGTTTAGGGCCCTACGAGCAGTACTTC.

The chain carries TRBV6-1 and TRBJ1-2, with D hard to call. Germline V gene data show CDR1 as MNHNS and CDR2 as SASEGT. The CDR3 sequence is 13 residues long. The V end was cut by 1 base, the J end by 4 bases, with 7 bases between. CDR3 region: CASSEDTLYGYTF. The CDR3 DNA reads TGTGCCAGCAGTGAAGACACCCTCTATGGCTACACCTTC.

CDR3 nucleotides: TGTGCCACCGCCTCAGGGTGGGGTGAACCCCAGCATTTT. Translation gives CATASGWGEPQHF. The chain is built from TRBV12-3 or TRBV12-4 and TRBJ1-5; perhaps TRBD1 as D (5 bases). V was cut by 10 bases and J by 10 bases, with 20 bases left in between. The CDR3 is 13 residues long.

CDR3 loop: CASSLGQWGTGELFF. The CDR3 DNA sequence: TGCGCCAGCAGCTTGGGACAGTGGGGCACCGGGGAGCTGTTTTTT. This chain links TRBV4-1 with TRBJ2-2; 7 bases align to TRBD1. After removal of 5 bases from V and 4 bases from J, the junction contained 7 bases not matched to a gene. Germline V gene sequence: CDR1 MGHRA, CDR2 YSYEKL. The CDR3 extends over 15 amino acids.

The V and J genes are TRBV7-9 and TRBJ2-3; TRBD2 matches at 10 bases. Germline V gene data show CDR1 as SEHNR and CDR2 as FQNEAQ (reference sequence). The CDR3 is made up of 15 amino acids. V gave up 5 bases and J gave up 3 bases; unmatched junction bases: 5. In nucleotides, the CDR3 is TGTGCCAGCAGCGGTAGCGGGGGGAGGACAGATACGCAGTATTTT. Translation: CASSGSGGRTDTQYF.

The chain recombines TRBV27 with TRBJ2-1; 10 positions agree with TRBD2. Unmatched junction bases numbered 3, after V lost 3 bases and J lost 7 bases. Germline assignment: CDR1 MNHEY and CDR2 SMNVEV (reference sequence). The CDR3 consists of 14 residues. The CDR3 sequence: CASSFTLAGNEQFF. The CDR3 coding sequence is TGTGCCAGCAGTTTTACACTAGCGGGGAATGAGCAGTTCTTC.

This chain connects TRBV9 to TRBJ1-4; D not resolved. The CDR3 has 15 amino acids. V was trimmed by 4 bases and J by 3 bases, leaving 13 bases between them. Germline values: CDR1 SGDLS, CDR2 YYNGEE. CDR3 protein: CASSSGVASNEKLFF. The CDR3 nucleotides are TGTGCCAGCAGCAGTGGGGTAGCGTCTAATGAAAAACTGTTTTTT.

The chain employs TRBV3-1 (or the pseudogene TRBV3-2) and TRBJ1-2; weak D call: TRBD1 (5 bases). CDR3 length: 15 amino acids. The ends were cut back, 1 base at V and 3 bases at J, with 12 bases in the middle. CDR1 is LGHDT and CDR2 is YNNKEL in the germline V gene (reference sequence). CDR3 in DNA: TGTGCCAGCAGCCAAGGTGGGGGAGGACACTATGGCTACACCTTC. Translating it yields CASSQGGGGHYGYTF.

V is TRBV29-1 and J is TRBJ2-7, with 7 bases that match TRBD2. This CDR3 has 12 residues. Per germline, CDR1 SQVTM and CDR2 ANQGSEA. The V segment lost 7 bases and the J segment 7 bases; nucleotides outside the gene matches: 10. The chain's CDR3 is CSGSGAAGEQYF. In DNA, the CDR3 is TGCAGCGGCAGCGGGGCGGCTGGGGAGCAGTACTTC.

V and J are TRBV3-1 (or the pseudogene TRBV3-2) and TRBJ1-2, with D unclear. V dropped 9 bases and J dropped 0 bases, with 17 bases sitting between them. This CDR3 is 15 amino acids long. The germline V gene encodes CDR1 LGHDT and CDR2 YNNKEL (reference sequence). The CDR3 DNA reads TGTGCCAGTCTGCTGTCAGAACTTTCTAACTATGGCTACACCTTC. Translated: CASLLSELSNYGYTF.

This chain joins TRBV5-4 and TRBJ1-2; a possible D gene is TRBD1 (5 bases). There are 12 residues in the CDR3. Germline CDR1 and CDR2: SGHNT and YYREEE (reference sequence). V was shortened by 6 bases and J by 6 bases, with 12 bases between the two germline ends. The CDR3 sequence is CASTMSGDGYTF. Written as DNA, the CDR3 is TGTGCCAGCACCATGTCGGGGGATGGCTACACCTTC.

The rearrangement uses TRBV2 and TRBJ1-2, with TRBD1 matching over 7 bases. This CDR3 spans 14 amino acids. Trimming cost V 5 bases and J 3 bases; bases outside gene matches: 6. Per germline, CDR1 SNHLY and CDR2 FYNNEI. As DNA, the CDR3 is TGTGCCAGCAGTCCGACAGGGCAACACTATGGCTACACCTTC. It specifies CASSPTGQHYGYTF. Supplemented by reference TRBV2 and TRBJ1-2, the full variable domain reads EPEVTQTPSHQVTQMGQEVILRCVPISNHLYFYWYRQILGQKVEFLVSFYNNEISEKSEIFDDQFSVERPDGSNFTLKIRSTKLEDSAMYFCASSPTGQHYGYTFGSGTRLTVV.

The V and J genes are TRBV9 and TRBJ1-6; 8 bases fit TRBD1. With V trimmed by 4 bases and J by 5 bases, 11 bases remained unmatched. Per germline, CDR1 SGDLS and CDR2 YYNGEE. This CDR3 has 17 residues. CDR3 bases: TGTGCCAGCAGCAAAGGACAGGGTGGGGATAATAATTCACCCCTCCACTTT. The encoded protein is CASSKGQGGDNNSPLHF.

CDR3 sequence: CASSYKTGANEAFF. In DNA, the CDR3 is TGTGCCAGCAGTTACAAGACAGGGGCTAATGAAGCTTTCTTT. The rearrangement links TRBV6-6 to TRBJ1-1; 8 positions match TRBD1. J gave up 7 bases and V 2 bases, and 6 bases lay outside the gene matches. Germline V lookup: CDR1 MNHNY, CDR2 SVGAGI (reference sequence). The CDR3 loop spans 14 amino acids.

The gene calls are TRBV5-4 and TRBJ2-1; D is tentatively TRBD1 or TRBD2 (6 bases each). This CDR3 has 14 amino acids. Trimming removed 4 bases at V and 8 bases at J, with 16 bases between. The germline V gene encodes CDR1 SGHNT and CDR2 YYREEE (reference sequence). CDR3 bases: TGTGCCAGCAGCCCCGGTGGAGGGGGTCATGAGCAGTTCTTC. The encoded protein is CASSPGGGGHEQFF.

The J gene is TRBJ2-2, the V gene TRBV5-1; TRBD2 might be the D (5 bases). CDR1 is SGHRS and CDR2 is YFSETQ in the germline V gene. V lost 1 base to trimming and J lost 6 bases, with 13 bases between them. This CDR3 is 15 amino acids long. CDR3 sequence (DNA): TGCGCCAGCAGCTTGTTTGTCGGAGGCGCCGGGGAGCTGTTTTTT. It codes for CASSLFVGGAGELFF.